A selection of T cell receptor beta chains follows, all from one sample in a study of multiple sclerosis patients with progressive multifocal leukoencephalopathy. The protocol was immunoSEQ multiplex PCR, while the TCRdb copy is restricted to in-frame clones and leaves out a portion. The sample consists of about 30,000 clones, roughly 86% of them appearing once. The material was PBMCs, obtained from a patient treated with natalizumab. Receptors originate from a human donor with multiple sclerosis. Both conserved end residues are part of each CDR3. Each record gives: V gene, J gene, clone size, D gene, CDR3 protein, CDR3 DNA. The D gene is left open where the match is weak. The size field is filled for only some rows; it gives once, few, many or a size class.

V: TRBV6-5
J: TRBJ1-1
size: .
D: .
CDR3: CASSGEKGNTEAFF
DNA: TGTGCCAGCAGTGGGGAGAAAGGGAACACTGAAGCTTTCTTT

V: TRBV4-3
J: TRBJ2-1
size: .
D: TRBD2
CDR3: CASSLTSGRGDEQFF
DNA: TGCGCCAGCAGTCTCACTAGCGGGAGGGGGGATGAGCAGTTCTTC

V: TRBV10-3
J: TRBJ1-3
size: few
D: .
CDR3: CAISDTTQSSGNTIYF
DNA: TGTGCCATCAGTGACACCACCCAGAGCTCTGGAAACACCATATATTTT

V: TRBV7-9
J: TRBJ1-1
size: .
D: .
CDR3: CASSSHLGTEAFF
DNA: TGTGCCAGCAGTTCGCATTTGGGCACTGAAGCTTTCTTT

V: TRBV19
J: TRBJ2-7
size: few
D: TRBD1
CDR3: CASKGTGTYEQYF
DNA: TGTGCCAGTAAGGGGACAGGGACCTACGAGCAGTACTTC

V: TRBV7-2
J: TRBJ2-7
size: .
D: .
CDR3: CASSLVGRPSNYEQYF
DNA: TGTGCCAGCAGCTTAGTAGGTAGGCCGTCTAACTACGAGCAGTACTTC

V: TRBV4-3
J: TRBJ2-2
size: .
D: TRBD1
CDR3: CASSTGTGITGELFF
DNA: TGCGCCAGCAGTACAGGGACAGGGATCACCGGGGAGCTGTTTTTT

V: TRBV5-4
J: TRBJ2-2
size: .
D: .
CDR3: CASSPLRGTGELFF
DNA: TGTGCCAGCAGCCCCCTTCGGGGAACCGGGGAGCTGTTTTTT

V: TRBV9
J: TRBJ1-3
size: .
D: .
CDR3: CASSVEHGPDSGNTIYF
DNA: TGTGCCAGCAGCGTAGAGCACGGACCTGACTCTGGAAACACCATATATTTT

V: TRBV29-1
J: TRBJ2-7
size: .
D: TRBD1
CDR3: CSVGNRGITYEQYF
DNA: TGCAGCGTGGGCAACAGGGGCATTACCTACGAGCAGTACTTC

V: TRBV28
J: TRBJ2-7
size: once
D: .
CDR3: CASTLSSYEQYF
DNA: TGTGCCAGCACTCTGAGTTCCTACGAGCAGTACTTC

V: TRBV5-4
J: TRBJ2-3
size: .
D: .
CDR3: CASSLGRSPHTDTQYF
DNA: TGTGCCAGCAGCTTGGGTCGAAGCCCTCACACAGATACGCAGTATTTT

V: TRBV19
J: TRBJ2-2
size: .
D: TRBD2
CDR3: CASSMGGNPGELFF
DNA: TGTGCCAGTAGTATGGGAGGGAACCCCGGGGAGCTGTTTTTT

V: TRBV2
J: TRBJ2-7
size: .
D: .
CDR3: CASSVLSMGSTYEQYF
DNA: TGTGCCAGCAGTGTTCTGTCGATGGGCAGCACCTACGAGCAGTACTTC

V: TRBV4-3
J: TRBJ2-7
size: .
D: TRBD2
CDR3: CASSQDVAGSSYEQYF
DNA: TGCGCCAGCAGCCAAGACGTAGCGGGAAGCTCCTACGAGCAGTACTTC

V: TRBV28
J: TRBJ1-6
size: .
D: .
CDR3: CASSLSQPQAGPNNSPLHF
DNA: TGTGCCAGCAGTTTATCACAGCCACAGGCCGGCCCGAATAATTCACCCCTCCACTTT

V: TRBV19
J: TRBJ1-2
size: .
D: TRBD1
CDR3: CASRDRVLDNYGYTF
DNA: TGTGCCAGCCGGGACAGGGTTCTTGATAACTATGGCTACACCTTC

V: TRBV5-6
J: TRBJ2-5
size: .
D: .
CDR3: CASSPDTQETQYF
DNA: TGTGCCAGCAGCCCTGACACGCAAGAGACCCAGTACTTC

V: TRBV9
J: TRBJ1-1
size: .
D: .
CDR3: CASSVRGDYGTEAFF
DNA: TGTGCCAGCAGCGTTCGTGGGGACTACGGCACTGAAGCTTTCTTT

V: TRBV4-3
J: TRBJ2-7
size: .
D: TRBD1
CDR3: CASSQGPKQGAYEQYF
DNA: TGCGCCAGCAGCCAGGGACCGAAACAGGGGGCCTACGAGCAGTACTTC

V: TRBV10-3
J: TRBJ1-5
size: .
D: .
CDR3: CATQGGNQPQHF
DNA: TGTGCCACACAGGGAGGCAATCAGCCCCAGCATTTT

V: TRBV4-3
J: TRBJ2-3
size: .
D: .
CDR3: CASSQYTHSQPQYF
DNA: TGCGCCAGCAGCCAATATACGCATAGCCAGCCGCAGTATTTT

V: TRBV28
J: TRBJ1-1
size: once
D: TRBD1
CDR3: CASSLQGKSEAFF
DNA: TGTGCCAGCAGCTTACAGGGGAAATCTGAAGCTTTCTTT

V: TRBV10-3
J: TRBJ2-3
size: .
D: .
CDR3: CAISPGAPGTDTQYF
DNA: TGTGCCATCAGCCCAGGGGCCCCGGGCACAGATACGCAGTATTTT

V: TRBV7-3
J: TRBJ2-2
size: once
D: .
CDR3: CASRRIDKRTGELFF
DNA: TGTGCCAGCAGGCGGATCGACAAGCGCACCGGGGAGCTGTTTTTT

V: TRBV16
J: TRBJ1-5
size: few
D: .
CDR3: CASSQWGNQPQHF
DNA: TGTGCCAGCAGCCAATGGGGCAATCAGCCCCAGCATTTT

V: TRBV4-2
J: TRBJ2-7
size: .
D: .
CDR3: CASSQPGVMLEQYF
DNA: TGTGCCAGCAGCCAACCCGGGGTTATGCTCGAGCAGTACTTC

V: TRBV28
J: TRBJ1-2
size: .
D: .
CDR3: CASSFPGGDYGYTF
DNA: TGTGCCAGCAGTTTCCCGGGGGGGGATTATGGCTACACCTTC

V: TRBV18
J: TRBJ2-2
size: once
D: .
CDR3: CATSIGVLNTGELFF
DNA: TGTGCCACCTCAATAGGGGTCCTGAACACCGGGGAGCTGTTTTTT

V: TRBV7-8
J: TRBJ2-3
size: .
D: TRBD2
CDR3: CASSTQIWLAGGGDTDTQYF
DNA: TGTGCCAGCAGCACCCAGATATGGCTAGCGGGAGGGGGGGACACAGATACGCAGTATTTT

V: TRBV7-2
J: TRBJ1-1
size: .
D: TRBD1
CDR3: CASSLGQGANTEAFF
DNA: TGTGCCAGCAGCCTAGGACAGGGGGCAAATACTGAAGCTTTCTTT

V: TRBV7-2
J: TRBJ1-2
size: .
D: .
CDR3: CASSLAGRQGANTYGYTF
DNA: TGTGCCAGCAGCTTAGCGGGTAGGCAGGGAGCGAATACCTATGGCTACACCTTC

V: TRBV30
J: TRBJ2-5
size: .
D: TRBD2
CDR3: CAWRVAGGSQETQYF
DNA: TGTGCCTGGAGGGTAGCGGGAGGTTCCCAAGAGACCCAGTACTTC

V: TRBV27
J: TRBJ2-7
size: .
D: .
CDR3: CASSVDRAYEQYF
DNA: TGTGCCAGCAGTGTTGACCGAGCCTACGAGCAGTACTTC

V: TRBV5-4
J: TRBJ1-2
size: .
D: .
CDR3: CASSFYRVQDGYTF
DNA: TGTGCCAGCAGCTTCTACAGGGTTCAAGATGGCTACACCTTC

V: TRBV9
J: TRBJ2-2
size: .
D: TRBD1
CDR3: CASSYRDRDAGELFF
DNA: TGTGCCAGCAGCTACCGGGACAGGGATGCCGGGGAGCTGTTTTTT

V: TRBV30
J: TRBJ2-7
size: .
D: .
CDR3: CAWCSIRGGHYANSSYEQYF
DNA: TGTGCCTGGTGCTCTATTAGGGGGGGACATTACGCTAACAGCTCCTACGAGCAGTACTTC

V: TRBV15
J: TRBJ2-7
size: once
D: .
CDR3: CATSPGRPRGQYF
DNA: TGTGCCACCTCGCCGGGACGGCCTCGGGGGCAGTACTTC

V: TRBV5-5
J: TRBJ1-2
size: .
D: .
CDR3: CASSFTLQGSGYTF
DNA: TGTGCCAGCAGCTTCACCTTACAGGGCTCTGGCTACACCTTC

V: TRBV15
J: TRBJ2-7
size: once
D: .
CDR3: CATSRGKEDSVREEQYF
DNA: TGTGCCACCAGCAGAGGGAAAGAAGACAGCGTTCGGGAGGAGCAGTACTTC

V: TRBV10-3
J: TRBJ1-5
size: .
D: .
CDR3: CAISKTSGQPQHF
DNA: TGTGCCATCAGTAAGACCAGCGGTCAGCCCCAGCATTTT

V: TRBV5-1
J: TRBJ1-3
size: .
D: TRBD1
CDR3: CASSSTGEVTDTIYF
DNA: TGCGCCAGCAGCTCGACAGGGGAGGTAACAGACACCATATATTTT